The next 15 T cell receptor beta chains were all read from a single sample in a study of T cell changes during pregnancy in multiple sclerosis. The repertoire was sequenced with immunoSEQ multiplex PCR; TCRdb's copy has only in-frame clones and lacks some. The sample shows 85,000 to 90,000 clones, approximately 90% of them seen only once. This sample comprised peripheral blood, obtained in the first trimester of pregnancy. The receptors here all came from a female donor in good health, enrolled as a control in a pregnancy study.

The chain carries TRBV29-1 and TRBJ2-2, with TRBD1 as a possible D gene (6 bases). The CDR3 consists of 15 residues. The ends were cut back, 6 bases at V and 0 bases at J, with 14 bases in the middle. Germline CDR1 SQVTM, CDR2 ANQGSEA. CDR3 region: CSVYGGAANTGELFF. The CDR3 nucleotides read TGCAGCGTCTATGGGGGCGCCGCGAACACCGGGGAGCTGTTTTTT.

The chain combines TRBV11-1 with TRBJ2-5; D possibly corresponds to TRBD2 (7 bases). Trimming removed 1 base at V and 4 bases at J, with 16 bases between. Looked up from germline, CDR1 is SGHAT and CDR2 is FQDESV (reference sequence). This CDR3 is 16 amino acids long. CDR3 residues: CASSLGTSGGGETQYF. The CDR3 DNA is TGTGCCAGCAGCTTAGGGACGTCGGGGGGCGGAGAGACCCAGTACTTC.

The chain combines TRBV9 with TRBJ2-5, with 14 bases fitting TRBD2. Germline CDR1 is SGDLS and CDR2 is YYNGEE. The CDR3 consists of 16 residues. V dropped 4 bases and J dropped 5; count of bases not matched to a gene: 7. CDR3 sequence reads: CASSSGLAGGRETQYF. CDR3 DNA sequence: TGTGCCAGCAGCTCCGGACTAGCGGGGGGTCGGGAGACCCAGTACTTC.

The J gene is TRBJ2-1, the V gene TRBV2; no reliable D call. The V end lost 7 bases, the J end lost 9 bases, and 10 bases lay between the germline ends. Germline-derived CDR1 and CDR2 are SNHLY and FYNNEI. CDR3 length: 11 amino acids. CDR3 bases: TGTGCCAGCACCTTGCTAGGTGAGCAGTTCTTC. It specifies CASTLLGEQFF.

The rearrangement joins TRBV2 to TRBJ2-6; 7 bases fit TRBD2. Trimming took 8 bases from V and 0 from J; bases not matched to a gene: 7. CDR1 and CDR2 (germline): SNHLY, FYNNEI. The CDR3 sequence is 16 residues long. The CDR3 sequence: CASRAGVVSGANVLTF. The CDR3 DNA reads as TGTGCCAGCCGGGCGGGAGTAGTCTCTGGGGCCAACGTCCTGACTTTC.

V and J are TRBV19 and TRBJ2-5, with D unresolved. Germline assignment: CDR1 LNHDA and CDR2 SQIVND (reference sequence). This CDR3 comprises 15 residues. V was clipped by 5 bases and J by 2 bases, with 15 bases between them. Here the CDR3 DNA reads TGTGCCAGTAGTCGTCGGCAGACACCACAAGAGACCCAGTACTTC. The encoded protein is CASSRRQTPQETQYF.

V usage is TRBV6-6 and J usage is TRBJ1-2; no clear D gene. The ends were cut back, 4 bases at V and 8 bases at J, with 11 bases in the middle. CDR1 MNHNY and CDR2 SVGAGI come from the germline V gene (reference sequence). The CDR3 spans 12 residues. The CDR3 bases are TGTGCCAGCAGTTCAGGTATAGGCGGCTACACCTTC. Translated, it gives CASSSGIGGYTF.

The CDR3: CASSLAPPSSYGYTF. The CDR3 DNA reads TGTGCCAGCAGCTTAGCGCCCCCCTCGAGCTATGGCTACACCTTC. This chain uses TRBV7-2 with TRBJ1-2; D uncertain. Germline assignment: CDR1 SGHTA and CDR2 FQGNSA. Trimming took 0 bases from V and 4 from J, leaving 12 bases between them. The CDR3 length is 15 residues.

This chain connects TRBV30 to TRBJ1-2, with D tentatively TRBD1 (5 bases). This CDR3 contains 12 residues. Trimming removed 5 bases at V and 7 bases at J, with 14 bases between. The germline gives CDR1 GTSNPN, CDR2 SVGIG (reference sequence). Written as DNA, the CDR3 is TGTGCCTGGTGGGGTCAGCAGGGTGGCTACACCTTC. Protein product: CAWWGQQGGYTF.

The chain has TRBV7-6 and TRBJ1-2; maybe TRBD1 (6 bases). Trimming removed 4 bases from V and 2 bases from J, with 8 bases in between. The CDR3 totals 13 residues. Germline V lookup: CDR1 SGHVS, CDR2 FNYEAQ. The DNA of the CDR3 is TGTGCCAGCAGCTCCACAGGGAACTATGGCTACACCTTC. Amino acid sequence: CASSSTGNYGYTF. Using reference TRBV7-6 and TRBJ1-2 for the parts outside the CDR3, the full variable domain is GAGVSQSPRYKVTKRGQDVALRCDPISGHVSLYWYRQALGQGPEFLTYFNYEAQQDKSGLPNDRFSAERPEGSISTLTIQRTEQRDSAMYRCASSSTGNYGYTFGSGTRLTVV.

CDR3 residues: CSAGGTGELFF. Written as DNA, the CDR3 is TGCAGCGCGGGGGGGACCGGGGAGCTGTTTTTT. V and J are TRBV29-1 and TRBJ2-2, with 8 bases matching TRBD2. The V gene end was trimmed by 7 bases and the J gene end by 5 bases; junction bases not matched to a gene: 0. The CDR3 contains 11 residues. CDR1 is SQVTM, CDR2 ANQGSEA, per germline.

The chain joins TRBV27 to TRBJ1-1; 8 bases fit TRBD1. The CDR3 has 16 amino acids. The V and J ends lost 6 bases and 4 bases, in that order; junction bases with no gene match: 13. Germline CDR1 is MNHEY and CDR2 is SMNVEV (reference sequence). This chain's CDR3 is CASSPRTGFGGTEAFF. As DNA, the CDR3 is TGTGCCAGCAGCCCTCGGACAGGGTTCGGGGGCACTGAAGCTTTCTTT.

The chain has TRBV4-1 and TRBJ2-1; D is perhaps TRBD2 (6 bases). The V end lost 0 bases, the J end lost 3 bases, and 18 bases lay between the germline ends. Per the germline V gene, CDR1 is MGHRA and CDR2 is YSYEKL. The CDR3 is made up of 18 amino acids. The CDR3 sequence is CASSQDPLVTRRYNEQFF. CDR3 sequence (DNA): TGCGCCAGCAGCCAAGATCCCCTGGTGACTAGACGCTACAATGAGCAGTTCTTC.

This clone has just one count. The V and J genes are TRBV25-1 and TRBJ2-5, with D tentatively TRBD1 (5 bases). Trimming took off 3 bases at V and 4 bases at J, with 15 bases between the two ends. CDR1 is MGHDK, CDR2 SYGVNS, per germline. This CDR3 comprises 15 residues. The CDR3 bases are TGTGCCAGCAGTGACAGGCAGGGTTCCCGAGAGACCCAGTACTTC. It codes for CASSDRQGSRETQYF.

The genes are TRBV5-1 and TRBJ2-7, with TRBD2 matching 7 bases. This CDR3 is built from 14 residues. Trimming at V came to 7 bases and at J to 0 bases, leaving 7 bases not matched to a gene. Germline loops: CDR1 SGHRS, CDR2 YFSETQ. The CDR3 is CASRGETSSYEQYF. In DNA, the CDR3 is TGCGCCAGCCGGGGGGAGACCAGCTCCTACGAGCAGTACTTC. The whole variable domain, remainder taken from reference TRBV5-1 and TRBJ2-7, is KAGVTQTPRYLIKTRGQQVTLSCSPISGHRSVSWYQQTPGQGLQFLFEYFSETQRNKGNFPGRFSGRQFSNSRSEMNVSTLELGDSALYLCASRGETSSYEQYFGPGTRLTVT.